This section outlines one T cell receptor (beta chain) sequence together with its context. In TCRdb, the RT-PCR reads were re-called with MiXCR into one record per CDR3 protein. The sample has about 680,000 distinct CDR3 sequences; 14% are singletons. This CDR3 has 14 amino acids. The germline CDR1 and CDR2 sequences are MDHEN and SYDVKM. Trimming took off 3 bases at V and 4 bases at J, with 12 bases between the two ends. The receptor was derived from a female donor in good health, serving as a healthy control. Sequencing was carried out using memory CD4+ T cells from blood. V gene TRBV28 combines with J gene TRBJ2-5; no firm D call. The CDR3 region is CASSFTQTRETQYF. CDR3 bases: TGTGCCAGCAGTTTTACGCAGACTCGAGAGACCCAGTACTTC.